The 29 T cell receptor beta chains presented below share a single source sample, sequenced in a study of vaccination and CD4 T cells after COVID-19. For these TCRs, the target antigens are not known. As to treatment: approximately nine-day PBMC culture with coronavirus spike peptide pools or control peptides (ViraFEST assay). CD4+ T cells that had been cultured provided DNA sequenced with the Oncomine TCR Beta short-read assay. TCRdb reprocessed the PCR reads via MiXCR and lists one record per CDR3 protein. The sample has about 14,000 distinct CDR3 sequences, 50% to 55% seen once; the top ten hold around 7.8%. The sample was CD4+ T cells from blood, cultured in vitro. The receptors were sampled from a human donor who had recovered from COVID-19.

This chain links TRBV27 with TRBJ1-5; D unclear. This CDR3 has 13 amino acids. Germline CDR1 reads MNHEY; CDR2 reads SMNVEV (reference sequence). V was pared by 2 bases and J by 5 bases, with 7 bases between. This chain's CDR3 is CASSLTRDQPQHF. In nucleotides, the CDR3 is TGTGCCAGCAGTTTAACACGGGATCAGCCCCAGCATTTT.

The chain employs TRBV6-1 and TRBJ2-7; D tentatively reads TRBD1 or TRBD2 (5 bases each). The CDR3 contains 13 residues. V was trimmed by 6 bases and J by 3 bases, leaving 12 bases between them. CDR1 is MNHNS, CDR2 SASEGT, per germline. In DNA, the CDR3 is TGTGCCAGCAGCCTCGGGACCTTCTACGAGCAGTACTTC. As protein: CASSLGTFYEQYF.

V is TRBV12-3 or TRBV12-4 and J is TRBJ1-1; 10 bases are a match to TRBD1. V lost 6 bases, J lost 11 bases, and 6 bases stayed unmatched. This CDR3 is built from 12 residues. CDR3 region: CASRQPDRGAFF. The DNA for the CDR3 is TGTGCCAGCAGACAACCGGACAGGGGGGCTTTCTTT.

The chain recombines TRBV12-3 or TRBV12-4 with TRBJ2-7, with 7 bases fitting TRBD1. CDR3 length: 15 amino acids. J lost 0 bases, V lost 5 bases, and 7 bases had no gene match. This chain's CDR3 is CASSPTGQSSYEQYF. In DNA, the CDR3 is TGTGCCAGCAGTCCTACGGGACAGAGCTCCTACGAGCAGTACTTC.

The V and J genes are TRBV19 and TRBJ1-2, with D hard to call. Trimming took 3 bases from V and 8 from J, leaving 10 bases between them. From germline, CDR1 is LNHDA and CDR2 SQIVND (reference sequence). CDR3 size: 12 residues. Written as DNA, the CDR3 is TGTGCCAGTAGTATTTCGATCTGGGGCTACACCTTC. Protein: CASSISIWGYTF. Looking up the rest from reference TRBV19 and TRBJ1-2 gives the full variable domain: DGGITQSPKYLFRKEGQNVTLSCEQNLNHDAMYWYRQDPGQGLRLIYYSQIVNDFQKGDIAEGYSVSREKKESFPLTVTSAQKNPTAFYLCASSISIWGYTFGSGTRLTVV.

This chain links TRBV28 with TRBJ1-2, with D maybe TRBD1 (6 bases). The V end was cut by 6 bases, the J end by 4 bases, with 15 bases between. This CDR3 is 14 amino acids long. The germline gives CDR1 MDHEN, CDR2 SYDVKM. The CDR3: CASSIGGGGYGYTF. The CDR3 DNA sequence: TGTGCCAGCAGCATCGGGGGGGGCGGCTATGGCTACACCTTC.

V usage is TRBV7-6 and J usage is TRBJ2-3; D not certain. Trimming stripped 5 bases from V and 0 bases from J, with 18 bases between. Germline CDR1 reads SGHVS; CDR2 reads FNYEAQ. There are 17 residues in the CDR3. The CDR3 protein is CASSPLSVSRSTDTQYF. The CDR3 DNA reads as TGTGCCAGCAGCCCCCTCAGCGTTAGCAGAAGCACAGATACGCAGTATTTT.

This clonotype was counted only a few times. The rearrangement links TRBV12-3 or TRBV12-4 to TRBJ1-1; TRBD1 matches 8 bases. V dropped 6 bases and J dropped 4; count of bases not matched to a gene: 4. The CDR3 contains 13 residues. DNA of the CDR3: TGTGCCAGCAGAGGACAGGGTGTCACTGAAGCTTTCTTT. This gives the protein CASRGQGVTEAFF.

This chain links TRBV19 with TRBJ1-1; TRBD1 aligns across 7 bases. V shed 5 bases, J shed 6 bases, and the junction held 9 bases outside the gene matches. This CDR3 contains 14 residues. Per germline, CDR1 LNHDA and CDR2 SQIVND (reference sequence). The CDR3 spells CASSGQQGTSEAFF. The CDR3 DNA is TGTGCCAGTAGTGGACAACAGGGGACCTCTGAAGCTTTCTTT.

The genes are TRBV7-2 and TRBJ1-5; D is unresolved. The CDR3 is made up of 13 amino acids. The V end lost 4 bases, the J end lost 5 bases, and 9 bases lay between the germline ends. Per germline, CDR1 SGHTA and CDR2 FQGNSA. CDR3 region: CASSSVTDQPQHF. The DNA for the CDR3 is TGTGCCAGCAGCTCCGTAACGGATCAGCCCCAGCATTTT.

The chain employs TRBV6-5 and TRBJ1-2; D unresolved. Germline V gene sequence: CDR1 MNHEY, CDR2 SVGAGI. The CDR3 totals 16 residues. The germline V and J ends were trimmed by 0 bases and 4 bases, with 15 bases remaining between them. The CDR3 nucleotides read TGTGCCAGCAGTTACTCGATAGGAGAAAGCTCCTATGGCTACACCTTC. Its translation: CASSYSIGESSYGYTF.

The gene calls are TRBV4-2 and TRBJ2-1, with 8 bases identical to TRBD2. The CDR3 totals 17 residues. CDR1 and CDR2 from the germline V gene are LGHNA and YNFKEQ. V gave up 2 bases and J gave up 0 bases; unmatched junction bases: 6. The CDR3 protein is CASSQTTSASSYNEQFF. Here the CDR3 DNA reads TGTGCCAGCAGCCAAACGACTAGCGCGAGCTCCTACAATGAGCAGTTCTTC.

This clonotype was recorded a few times. The J gene is TRBJ2-5, the V gene TRBV15; D unclear. Germline V lookup: CDR1 LNHNV, CDR2 YYDKDF (reference sequence). V gave up 0 bases and J gave up 1 base, with 3 bases separating them. This CDR3 contains 13 residues. Here the CDR3 reads CATSRDPQETQYF. In nucleotides, the CDR3 is TGTGCCACCAGCAGAGATCCCCAAGAGACCCAGTACTTC.

The J gene is TRBJ2-7, the V gene TRBV7-9, with D tentatively TRBD1 (7 bases). CDR3 length equals 16 residues. Germline CDR1 is SEHNR and CDR2 is FQNEAQ (reference sequence). Trimming shortened V by 6 bases and J by 4 bases, and 22 bases separated the two germline ends. The CDR3 spells CASSRAAGGGLYEQYF. The CDR3, as DNA: TGTGCCAGCAGTCGGGCGGCTGGAGGGGGCCTATACGAGCAGTACTTC.

J is TRBJ1-5 and V is TRBV12-3 or TRBV12-4; TRBD1 is a possible D gene (5 bases). The CDR3 sequence is 13 residues long. V shed 2 bases and J shed 5 bases, with 7 bases lying between them. CDR3 bases: TGTGCCAGCAGTTTACAGGGACATCAGCCCCAGCATTTT. Translation: CASSLQGHQPQHF.

The chain uses TRBV5-1 and TRBJ1-1; tentatively, D is TRBD1 (5 bases). The CDR3 totals 14 residues. Trimming took 2 bases from V and 3 from J, leaving 11 bases between them. Germline lookup yields CDR1 SGHRS and CDR2 YFSETQ. CDR3 loop: CASSFGGWDTEAFF. CDR3 nucleotides: TGCGCCAGCAGCTTCGGGGGATGGGACACTGAAGCTTTCTTT. Full variable domain (remainder filled in from reference TRBV5-1 and TRBJ1-1): KAGVTQTPRYLIKTRGQQVTLSCSPISGHRSVSWYQQTPGQGLQFLFEYFSETQRNKGNFPGRFSGRQFSNSRSEMNVSTLELGDSALYLCASSFGGWDTEAFFGQGTRLTVV.

This clonotype was seen once. The genes are TRBV29-1 and TRBJ2-3; 8 bases line up with TRBD2. V trimming: 7 bases; J trimming: 5 bases; junction bases outside the gene matches: 8. CDR1 and CDR2 from the germline V gene are SQVTM and ANQGSEA. The CDR3 totals 13 residues. CDR3 bases: TGCAGCGCCCCGGGACTAGGGGGAGATACGCAGTATTTT. Residues: CSAPGLGGDTQYF.

In this sample, this clonotype turned up a few times. The chain uses TRBV2 and TRBJ1-6; the match to TRBD1 covers 9 bases. CDR1 is SNHLY and CDR2 is FYNNEI in the germline V gene. CDR3 size: 14 residues. V lost 4 bases, J lost 8 bases, and 3 bases stayed unmatched. The CDR3 DNA sequence: TGTGCCAGCAGTGGTGGGACAGGGTATTCACCCCTCCACTTT. It yields the protein CASSGGTGYSPLHF.

This clonotype was observed a handful of times. The chain combines TRBV4-1 with TRBJ1-5; D is unclear. CDR1 is MGHRA, CDR2 YSYEKL, per germline. This CDR3 spans 15 amino acids. Deletions cut 0 bases from V and 1 base from J, with 7 bases between. CDR3 amino acids: CASSQDGSSNQPQHF. As DNA, the CDR3 is TGCGCCAGCAGCCAAGACGGGAGCAGCAATCAGCCCCAGCATTTT.

The chain joins TRBV28 to TRBJ2-3, with 8 bases identical to TRBD2. The CDR3 is made up of 18 amino acids. Germline-derived CDR1 and CDR2 are MDHEN and SYDVKM. The junction had 14 bases not matched to a gene; V was cut back by 5 bases and J by 1 base. CDR3 amino acids: CASSTGTRRFIRTDTQYF. The CDR3 DNA follows: TGTGCCAGCAGTACCGGGACTAGAAGGTTTATCCGCACAGATACGCAGTATTTT. The entire variable domain, with the rest obtained from reference TRBV28 and TRBJ2-3, is as follows: DVKVTQSSRYLVKRTGEKVFLECVQDMDHENMFWYRQDPGLGLRLIYFSYDVKMKEKGDIPEGYSVSREKKERFSLILESASTNQTSMYLCASSTGTRRFIRTDTQYFGPGTRLTVL.

This clonotype has more than one count but fewer than ten. The V and J genes are TRBV6-2 or TRBV6-3 and TRBJ1-2; D is perhaps TRBD1 (5 bases). V was clipped by 6 bases and J by 4 bases, with 15 bases between them. Germline V gives CDR1 MNHEY, CDR2 SVGEGT. There are 14 residues in the CDR3. The DNA of the CDR3 is TGTGCCAGCAGACAGGAGCCTCTTTTCTATGGCTACACCTTC. It specifies CASRQEPLFYGYTF.

This sequence joins TRBV19 and TRBJ1-2; 9 bases agree with TRBD1. The V segment lost 7 bases and the J segment 5 bases; nucleotides outside the gene matches: 8. Germline assignment: CDR1 LNHDA and CDR2 SQIVND (reference sequence). The CDR3 covers 14 residues. CDR3 protein: CASTLGQGMYGYTF. CDR3 nucleotide sequence: TGTGCCAGTACCCTGGGACAGGGAATGTATGGCTACACCTTC.

The chain recombines TRBV24-1 with TRBJ2-5, with D unresolved. CDR3 size: 17 residues. Germline CDR1 and CDR2: KGHDR and SFDVKD. Trimming took 1 base from V and 4 from J, leaving 18 bases between them. CDR3 nucleotides: TGTGCCACCAGTGATTTTTGGATGGGGAAGGGCCGAGAGACCCAGTACTTC. Encoded protein: CATSDFWMGKGRETQYF.

The CDR3, as DNA: TGCGCCAGCAGCTTGGCCTCGGGACAGGGTATTAACTATGGCTACACCTTC. This codes for CASSLASGQGINYGYTF. The V and J genes are TRBV5-1 and TRBJ1-2; TRBD1 aligns across 9 bases. Looked up from germline, CDR1 is SGHRS and CDR2 is YFSETQ. Trimming removed 0 bases from V and 1 base from J; junction bases left unmatched: 7. The CDR3 spans 17 residues.

This rearrangement joins TRBV20-1 to TRBJ2-3, with TRBD2 as a possible D gene (6 bases). The V gene lost 6 bases and the J gene lost 3 bases, with 16 bases spanning the gap. This CDR3 has 14 amino acids. Germline CDR1 is DFQATT and CDR2 is SNEGSKA (reference sequence). The chain's CDR3 is CSAPSSSDTDTQYF. CDR3 in DNA: TGCAGTGCCCCATCCTCTAGCGATACAGATACGCAGTATTTT.

The rearrangement links TRBV5-1 to TRBJ1-4, with TRBD1 matching 9 bases. CDR1 is SGHRS, CDR2 YFSETQ, per germline. The junction had 5 bases not matched to a gene; V was cut back by 3 bases and J by 8 bases. The CDR3 has 14 residues. This CDR3 reads CASSSGQGGEKLFF. DNA of the CDR3: TGCGCCAGCAGCTCGGGACAGGGAGGCGAAAAACTGTTTTTT. Full variable domain (remainder filled in from reference TRBV5-1 and TRBJ1-4): KAGVTQTPRYLIKTRGQQVTLSCSPISGHRSVSWYQQTPGQGLQFLFEYFSETQRNKGNFPGRFSGRQFSNSRSEMNVSTLELGDSALYLCASSSGQGGEKLFFGSGTQLSVL.

V and J are TRBV2 and TRBJ2-2; TRBD2 matches 8 bases. This CDR3 has 15 amino acids. Germline lookup yields CDR1 SNHLY and CDR2 FYNNEI. V dropped 3 bases and J dropped 5; count of bases not matched to a gene: 5. CDR3 DNA: TGTGCCAGCAGTGAGGGGGTAGCGGGAACCGGGGAGCTGTTTTTT. This codes for CASSEGVAGTGELFF.

The chain couples TRBV6-2 or TRBV6-3 to TRBJ1-5, with 9 bases identical to TRBD1. CDR3 length equals 18 residues. V trimming: 7 bases; J trimming: 6 bases; junction bases outside the gene matches: 19. Germline V lookup: CDR1 MNHEY, CDR2 SVGEGT. This CDR3 is CASNYAPGQGSTGQPQHF. The CDR3 DNA reads TGTGCCAGCAACTATGCCCCGGGACAGGGATCCACTGGTCAGCCCCAGCATTTT.

The DNA for the CDR3 is TGTGCCAGCAGTTACTCGGCTAGCAGCCACTACTCCTACGAGCAGTACTTC. Translation gives CASSYSASSHYSYEQYF. This chain uses TRBV6-5 with TRBJ2-7; possibly TRBD2 for D (5 bases). Germline CDR1 reads MNHEY; CDR2 reads SVGAGI. V lost 0 bases to trimming and J lost 0 bases, with 15 bases between them. This CDR3 comprises 17 residues.